Given below is one T cell receptor beta chain in context. Antigen: not known. Germline V gives CDR1 SGHDT, CDR2 YYEEEE. V lost 3 bases and J lost 4, with 14 bases in between. The CDR3 contains 15 residues. These data originate in a study of cytomegalovirus exposure and HLA in healthy donors. Overall study results and limits: Most CMV-associated TCR beta chains were later found to appear HLA-restricted. The classifier, whose performance was assessed in both the original and validation cohorts, reportedly diagnosed cytomegalovirus status with high specificity and sensitivity. Rare TCR sequences dominated, though some public TCRs recurred in many donors. A previous analysis found most TCR beta V segments productive roughly 90% or roughly 30% of the time.

The PCR made use of 60 Vbeta and 13 Jbeta primers. Method: immunoSEQ multiplex PCR; TCRdb's copy keeps in-frame clones and lacks some. The sample holds approximately 100,000 clones; roughly 85% are singletons and the top ten take approximately 3%. This TCR was sampled from a woman aged 40 to 50 in good health and CMV-seronegative. The chain recombines TRBV5-6 with TRBJ1-5; D is undetermined. Source material: PBMCs. CDR3 bases: TGTGCCAGCAGCTCGGGCAGCGGGCCTAATCAGCCCCAGCATTTT. Residues: CASSSGSGPNQPQHF.